The present TCR beta chain was sequenced within a study of technical replicates of blood from several donors (dated by TCRdb to about 2017). To note about this clone: Its antigen is still unknown. The record has no base qualities; no much larger clone is one base away.

The library was produced with the immunoSEQ multiplex PCR assay. TCRdb provides this immuneACCESS table in a form limited to in-frame rearrangements. Some clones are lacking; in checked studies, under half of them reflect an unresolved V gene, and why the rest are absent is not known. The sample records some 77,000 clones, about nine tenths of which are singletons. The top ten clonotypes cover 0.3% to 0.45% of the sample. CDR1 MNHEY and CDR2 SVGAGI were looked up in the germline V gene. From the cysteine through the phenylalanine, the CDR3 covers 15 amino acids. Just the 45-base CDR3 DNA is kept, in frame starting at base 1. Clipping removes 5 bases from V and 4 bases from J, with 5 as the unmatched junction base count.

This clonotype was obtained from a human donor in good health. Recombination joined TRBV6-5 with TRBJ1-4, and TRBD1 matches 9 of the central bases. The sample taken for sequencing was T cells isolated from PBMCs. The CDR3 loop reads CASSTGQGNNEKLFF. The nucleotide sequence reads TGTGCCAGCAGTACAGGACAGGGGAATAATGAAAAACTGTTTTTT.